What follows is one TCR beta chain and its context. As yet, its antigen is unknown. This CDR3 has 16 residues. The germline gives CDR1 SGHNT, CDR2 YENEEA. V lost 0 bases to trimming and J lost 6 bases, with 15 bases between them. This entry comes from a study of T cell responses to AZD1222 COVID-19 vaccine. TCRdb keeps only in-frame clones here, not all; method: immunoSEQ multiplex PCR. This sample has 110,000 to 150,000 clones, with approximately 94% found just once. Overall study results and limits: Following two doses of AZD1222, Spike-specific TCR breadth and depth rose.

This receptor was identified in an adult in good health. This chain links TRBV11-3 with TRBJ2-1; D is unresolved. Material: peripheral blood, obtained on day 0 of AZD1222 vaccination. Here the CDR3 reads CASSLEGNVNSNEQFF. CDR3 in DNA: TGTGCCAGCAGCTTAGAGGGCAACGTCAACAGCAATGAGCAGTTCTTC.